The 7 T cell receptor beta chains below come from one sample, sequenced in a study of neoadjuvant anti-PD-1 for oral cavity cancer. Assay used: immunoSEQ multiplex PCR; TCRdb lists only in-frame clones, some missing. This sample has just over 14,000 clones, with approximately 71% found just once. Sequencing was performed on PBMCs, taken before nivolumab (anti-PD-1) treatment. Receptors originate from a person aged 35-79 years with oral cavity squamous cell carcinoma.

The table lists this clone with a few counts. J is TRBJ2-1 and V is TRBV7-9; D is perhaps TRBD1 (5 bases). V lost 3 bases, J lost 8 bases, and 17 bases lay in between. This CDR3 is 15 amino acids long. CDR1 is SEHNR and CDR2 is FQNEAQ in the germline V gene (reference sequence). CDR3 nucleotide sequence: TGTGCCAGCAGCTTGTGGACATCGCCTGGGGATGAGCAGTTCTTC. Protein sequence: CASSLWTSPGDEQFF. Drawing the rest from reference TRBV7-9 and TRBJ2-1, the complete variable domain is DTGVSQNPRHKITKRGQNVTFRCDPISEHNRLYWYRQTLGQGPEFLTYFQNEAQLEKSRLLSDRFSAERPKGSFSTLEIQRTEQGDSAMYLCASSLWTSPGDEQFFGPGTRLTVL.

This clone occurred once. This chain uses TRBV10-1 with TRBJ2-7; tentatively, D is TRBD1 (7 bases). CDR1 WNHNN and CDR2 SYGVQD come from the germline V gene (reference sequence). Between the trimmed V and J ends, which lost 4 bases and 4 bases, there was a span of 14 bases. The CDR3 consists of 14 residues. The DNA for the CDR3 is TGCGCCAGCAGTGCTCAGGGGGGCCCTTACGAGCAGTACTTC. Its translation: CASSAQGGPYEQYF.

This chain uses TRBV7-9 with TRBJ2-7; 7 nucleotides match TRBD1. The CDR3 runs to 16 residues. The ends lost 1 base at V and 2 bases at J; junction bases unmatched: 8. Germline V gene sequence: CDR1 SEHNR, CDR2 FQNEAQ (reference sequence). The CDR3 DNA reads as TGTGCCAGCAGCTTAGGGGGGCCGGGGACAGCCTACGAGCAGTACTTC. This sequence encodes CASSLGGPGTAYEQYF.

The chain recombines TRBV7-8 with TRBJ2-7, with 14 positions matching TRBD2. The CDR3 covers 16 residues. Germline V CDR1 and CDR2: SGHVS, FQNEAQ. The J segment lost 0 bases and the V segment lost 4 bases, leaving 2 bases of the junction unmatched. The CDR3 here is CASSWGLAGASYEQYF. The CDR3 DNA sequence: TGTGCCAGCAGCTGGGGACTAGCGGGAGCCTCCTACGAGCAGTACTTC.

This chain joins TRBV6-5 and TRBJ1-5; D not resolved. With 0 bases removed from V and 8 bases from J, the gap between germline ends came to 8 bases. This CDR3 contains 13 residues. CDR1 and CDR2 (germline): MNHEY, SVGAGI. CDR3: CASSYSSGEPQHF. The CDR3 DNA reads TGTGCCAGCAGTTACTCGAGCGGGGAGCCCCAGCATTTT.

This clone was counted only a few times. The chain employs TRBV7-9 and TRBJ1-2, with no clear D. The CDR3 runs to 15 residues. Germline assignment: CDR1 SEHNR and CDR2 FQNEAQ (reference sequence). Deletions cut 3 bases from V and 2 bases from J, with 13 bases between. The CDR3 DNA is TGTGCCAGCAGCTTGGACGGACGGCCCAACTATGGCTACACCTTC. This gives the protein CASSLDGRPNYGYTF.

The V gene is TRBV9, the J gene TRBJ2-1; D unclear. Germline CDR1 reads SGDLS; CDR2 reads YYNGEE. Trimming shortened V by 0 bases and J by 3 bases, and 7 bases separated the two germline ends. This CDR3 comprises 14 residues. CDR3 amino acids: CASSVEPNYNEQFF. The CDR3 DNA reads as TGTGCCAGCAGCGTAGAACCGAACTACAATGAGCAGTTCTTC.